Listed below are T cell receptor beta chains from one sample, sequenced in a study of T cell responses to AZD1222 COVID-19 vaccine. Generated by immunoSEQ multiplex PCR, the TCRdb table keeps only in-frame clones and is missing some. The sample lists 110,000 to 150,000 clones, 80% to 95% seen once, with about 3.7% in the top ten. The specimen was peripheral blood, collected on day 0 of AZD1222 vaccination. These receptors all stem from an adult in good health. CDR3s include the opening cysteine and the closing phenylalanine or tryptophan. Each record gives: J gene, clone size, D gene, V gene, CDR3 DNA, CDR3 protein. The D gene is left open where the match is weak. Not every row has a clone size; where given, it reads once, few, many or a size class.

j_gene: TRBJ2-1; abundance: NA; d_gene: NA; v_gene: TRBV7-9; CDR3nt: TGTGCCAGCAGCTTAATCAGAGCGACCTACAATGAGCAGTTCTTC; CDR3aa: CASSLIRATYNEQFF
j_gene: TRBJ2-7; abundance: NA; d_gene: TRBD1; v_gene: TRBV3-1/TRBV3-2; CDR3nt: TGTGCCAGCAGCCAAAGTCCAGGGGGACCCTACGAGCAGTACTTC; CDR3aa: CASSQSPGGPYEQYF
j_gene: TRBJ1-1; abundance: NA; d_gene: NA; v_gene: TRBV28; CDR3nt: TGTGCCAGCAGTTTAGTCTACACTGAAGCTTTCTTT; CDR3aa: CASSLVYTEAFF
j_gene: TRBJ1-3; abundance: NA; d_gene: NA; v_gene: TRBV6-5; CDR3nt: TGTGCCAGCAGTTACCAGGGTGGCTCTGGAAACACCATATATTTT; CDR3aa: CASSYQGGSGNTIYF
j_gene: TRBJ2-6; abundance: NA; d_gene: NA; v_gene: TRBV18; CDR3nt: TGTGCCAGCTCACCTGCGGGACTTAGGGCCAACGTCCTGACTTTC; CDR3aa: CASSPAGLRANVLTF
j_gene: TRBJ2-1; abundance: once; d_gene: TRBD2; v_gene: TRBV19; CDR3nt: TGTGCCAGTAGTATAATAGGCGGGAGCACCTACAATGAGCAGTTCTTC; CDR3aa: CASSIIGGSTYNEQFF
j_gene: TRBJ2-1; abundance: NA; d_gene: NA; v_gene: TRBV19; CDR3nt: TGTGCCAGTAGTATAGCCCGGGCCGGGGAGCAGTTCTTC; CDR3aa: CASSIARAGEQFF
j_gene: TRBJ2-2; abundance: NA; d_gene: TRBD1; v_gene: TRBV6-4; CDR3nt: TGTGCCAGCAGGCTAGGACAGGGCACCGGGGAGCTGTTTTTT; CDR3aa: CASRLGQGTGELFF
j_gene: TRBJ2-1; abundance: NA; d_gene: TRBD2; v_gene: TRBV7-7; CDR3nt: TGTGCCAGCAGCCTAGGACTAGCGGGAGGGCCTCGACATGAGCAGTTCTTC; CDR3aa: CASSLGLAGGPRHEQFF
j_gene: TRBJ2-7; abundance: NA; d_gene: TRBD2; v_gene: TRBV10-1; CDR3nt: TGCGCCAGCAGTGAGTGGACTAGCGGGCTCCTCCCCGGCGAGCAGTACTTC; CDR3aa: CASSEWTSGLLPGEQYF
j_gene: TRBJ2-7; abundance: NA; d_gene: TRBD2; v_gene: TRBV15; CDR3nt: TGTGCCACCAGCAGAGATCGGGGGACTAGCGGGAGAGGCTACGAGCAGTACTTC; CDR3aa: CATSRDRGTSGRGYEQYF
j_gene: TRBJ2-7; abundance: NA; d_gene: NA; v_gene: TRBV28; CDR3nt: TGTGCCAGCAGTTTTGGGGACTTGACCTACGAGCAGTACTTC; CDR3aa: CASSFGDLTYEQYF
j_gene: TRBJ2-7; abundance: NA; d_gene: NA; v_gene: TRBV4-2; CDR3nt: TGTGCCAGCACCGACAGATACGAGCAGTACTTC; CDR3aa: CASTDRYEQYF
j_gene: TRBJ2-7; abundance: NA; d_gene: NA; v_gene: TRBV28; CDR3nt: TGTGCCAGCAGTTTCAGGGGCGAGCAGTACTTC; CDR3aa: CASSFRGEQYF
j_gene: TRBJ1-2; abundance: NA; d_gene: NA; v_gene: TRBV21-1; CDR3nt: TGTGCCAGCACCACCACCCGGGACAGACCCTGTTCTAACGATGGCTACACCTTC; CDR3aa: CASTTTRDRPCSNDGYTF
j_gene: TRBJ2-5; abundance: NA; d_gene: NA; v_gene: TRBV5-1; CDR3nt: TGCGCCAGCAGCTTGATCGGAGAGACCCAGTACTTC; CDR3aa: CASSLIGETQYF
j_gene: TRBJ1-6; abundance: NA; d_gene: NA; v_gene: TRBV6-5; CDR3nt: TGTGCCAGCAGTACCCAAGGAGGCTATAATTCACCCCTCCACTTT; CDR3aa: CASSTQGGYNSPLHF
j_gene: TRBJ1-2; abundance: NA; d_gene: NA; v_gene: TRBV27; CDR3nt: TGTGCCAGCAGTCCCTTGGGCAGGAACTATGGCTACACCTTC; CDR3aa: CASSPLGRNYGYTF
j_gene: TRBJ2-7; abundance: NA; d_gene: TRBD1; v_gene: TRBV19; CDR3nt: TGTGCCAGTAGTTTACAGGGGGTAGGTTTCAGCGAGCAGTACTTC; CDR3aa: CASSLQGVGFSEQYF
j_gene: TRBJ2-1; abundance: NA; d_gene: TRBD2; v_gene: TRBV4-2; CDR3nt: TGTGCCAGCAGCCGCGCTAGCGGTAATGAGCAGTTCTTC; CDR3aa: CASSRASGNEQFF
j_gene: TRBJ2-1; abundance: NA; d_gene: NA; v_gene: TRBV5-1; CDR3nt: TGCGCCAGCAGCTTCCGATACAATGAGCAGTTCTTC; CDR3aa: CASSFRYNEQFF
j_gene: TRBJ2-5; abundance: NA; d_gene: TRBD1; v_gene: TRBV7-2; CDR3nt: TGTGCCAGCAGCCAAGCCACCAGGGGGAGCGAGACCCAGTACTTC; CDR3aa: CASSQATRGSETQYF
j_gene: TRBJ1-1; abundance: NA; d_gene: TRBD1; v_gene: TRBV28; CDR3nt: TGTGCCAGCAGTTTAACAGGGGGTAAGACTGAAGCTTTCTTT; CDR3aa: CASSLTGGKTEAFF
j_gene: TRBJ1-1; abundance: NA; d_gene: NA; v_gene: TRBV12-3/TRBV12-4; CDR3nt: TGTGCCAGCACCTTGTCAGGGCGTACTGAAGCTTTCTTT; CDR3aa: CASTLSGRTEAFF
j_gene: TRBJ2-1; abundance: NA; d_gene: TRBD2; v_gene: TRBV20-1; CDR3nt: TGCAGTGCTAGTACTAGCGGGAGGGCCACTGAGCAGTTCTTC; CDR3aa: CSASTSGRATEQFF
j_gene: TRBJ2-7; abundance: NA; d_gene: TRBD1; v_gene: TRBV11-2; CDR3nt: TGTGCCAGCAGCTCTCCGACAGGGGAGCAGTACTTC; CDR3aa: CASSSPTGEQYF
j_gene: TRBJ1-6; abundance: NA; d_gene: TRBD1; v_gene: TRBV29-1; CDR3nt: TGCAGCGTACGGGACAGGGGATCCTATAATTCACCCCTCCACTTT; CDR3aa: CSVRDRGSYNSPLHF
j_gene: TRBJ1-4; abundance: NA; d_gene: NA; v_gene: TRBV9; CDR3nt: TGTGCCAGCAGCGTATACGACAGCTGGAATGAAAAACTGTTTTTT; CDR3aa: CASSVYDSWNEKLFF
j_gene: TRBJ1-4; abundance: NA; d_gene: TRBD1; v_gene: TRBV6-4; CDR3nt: TGTGCCAGCAGAAGAGGGGGACAGGGGGATGAAAAACTGTTTTTT; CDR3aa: CASRRGGQGDEKLFF
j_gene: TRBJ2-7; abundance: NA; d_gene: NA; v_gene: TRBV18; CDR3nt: TGTGCCAGCTCACCAGGCGGCAGGGTTCGGGACGAGCAGTACTTC; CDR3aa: CASSPGGRVRDEQYF
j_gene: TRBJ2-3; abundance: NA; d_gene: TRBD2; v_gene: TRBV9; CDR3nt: TGTGCCAGCAGCGCTAGCGGGAGTAGCACAGATACGCAGTATTTT; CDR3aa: CASSASGSSTDTQYF
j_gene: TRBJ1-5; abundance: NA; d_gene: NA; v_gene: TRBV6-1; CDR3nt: TGTGCCAGCAGTGAATGGGCAGTGCGCGGCAATCAGCCCCAGCATTTT; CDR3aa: CASSEWAVRGNQPQHF
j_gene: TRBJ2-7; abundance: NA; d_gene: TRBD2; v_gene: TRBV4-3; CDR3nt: TGCGCCAGCAGGGGGATAGCGGGAGCGGGCGAGCAGTACTTC; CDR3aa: CASRGIAGAGEQYF
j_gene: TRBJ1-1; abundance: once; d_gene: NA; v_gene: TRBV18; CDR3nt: TGTGCCAGCTCTAGCGGGAGGAACACTGAAGCTTTCTTT; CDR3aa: CASSSGRNTEAFF
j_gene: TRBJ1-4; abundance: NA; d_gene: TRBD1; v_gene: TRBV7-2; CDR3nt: TGTGCCAGCAGCACGGACAGGGGTGCTAATGAAAAACTGTTTTTT; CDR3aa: CASSTDRGANEKLFF
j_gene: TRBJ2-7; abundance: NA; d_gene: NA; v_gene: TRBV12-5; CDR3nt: TGTGCTAGTGGTTTAGGGCCCTCCTACGAGCAGTACTTC; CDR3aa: CASGLGPSYEQYF
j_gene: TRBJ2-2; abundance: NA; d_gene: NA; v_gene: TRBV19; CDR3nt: TGTGCCAGTAACTCCCTGGTTCCCGGGGAGCTGTTTTTT; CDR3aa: CASNSLVPGELFF
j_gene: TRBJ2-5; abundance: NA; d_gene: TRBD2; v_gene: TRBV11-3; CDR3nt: TGTGCCAGCAGCTACCGACTAGCGGGAGGGGGAGAGACCCAGTACTTC; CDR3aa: CASSYRLAGGGETQYF
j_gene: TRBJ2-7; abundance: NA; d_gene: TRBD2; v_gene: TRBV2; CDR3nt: TGTGCCAGCACCCCGGGACTAGCGGGAGGTAGCGACGAGCAGTACTTC; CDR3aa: CASTPGLAGGSDEQYF
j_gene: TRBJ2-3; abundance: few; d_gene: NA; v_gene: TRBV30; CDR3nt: TGTGCCTGGAGTGCCGGGGTCAGCGCCCGGCGCACAGATACGCAGTATTTT; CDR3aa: CAWSAGVSARRTDTQYF
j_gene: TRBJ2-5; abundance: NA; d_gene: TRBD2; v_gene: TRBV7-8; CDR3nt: TGTGCCAGCAGCTTAGCGCAGACGTTGCGGGAGGCACGGGGGACCCAGTACTTC; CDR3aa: CASSLAQTLREARGTQYF
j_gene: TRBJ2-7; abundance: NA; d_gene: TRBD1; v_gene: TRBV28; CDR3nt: TGTGCCAGCAGTCTCAATTCCGACAGGGCCACCTACGAGCAGTACTTC; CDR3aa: CASSLNSDRATYEQYF
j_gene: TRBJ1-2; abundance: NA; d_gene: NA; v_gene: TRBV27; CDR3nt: TGTGCCAGCAGGTCCTCATTTCAGGGCTACACCTTC; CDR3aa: CASRSSFQGYTF
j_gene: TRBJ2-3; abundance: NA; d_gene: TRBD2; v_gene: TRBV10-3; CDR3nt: TGTGCCATCAGGACGACTAGCGGGTCAGCCGATACGCAGTATTTT; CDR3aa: CAIRTTSGSADTQYF
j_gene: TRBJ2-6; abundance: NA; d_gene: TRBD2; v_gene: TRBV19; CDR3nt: TGTGCCAGTAGTATACGACTAGCGGGAGGAAGTGGGGCCAACGTCCTGACTTTC; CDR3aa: CASSIRLAGGSGANVLTF
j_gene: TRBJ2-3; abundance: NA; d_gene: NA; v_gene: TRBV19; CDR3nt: TGTGCCAGTAACGTCGGGACTCAACTTTTGGCAGATACGCAGTATTTT; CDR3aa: CASNVGTQLLADTQYF
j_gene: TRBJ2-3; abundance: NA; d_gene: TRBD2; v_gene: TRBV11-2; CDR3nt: TGTGCCAGCAGCTTAAAGCGGGAGGGCCTGCAAGATACGCAGTATTTT; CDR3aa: CASSLKREGLQDTQYF
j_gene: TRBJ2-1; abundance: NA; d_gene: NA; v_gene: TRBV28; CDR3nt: TGTGCCAGCAGCTCTGTTAGTCTCCGTCTTCGGAATGAGCAGTTCTTC; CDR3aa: CASSSVSLRLRNEQFF
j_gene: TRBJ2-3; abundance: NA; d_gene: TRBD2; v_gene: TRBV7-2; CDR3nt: TGTGCCAGCAGCCCGAGACTAGCGGGACTGGCAGATACGCAGTATTTT; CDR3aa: CASSPRLAGLADTQYF
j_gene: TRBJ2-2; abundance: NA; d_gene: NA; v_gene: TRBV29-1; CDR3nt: TGCAGCGTTGGGATATCTTACACCGGGGAGCTGTTTTTT; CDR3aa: CSVGISYTGELFF
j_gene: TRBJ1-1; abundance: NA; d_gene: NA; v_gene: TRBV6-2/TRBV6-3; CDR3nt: TGTGCCAGCAGCCGACCTATGAACACTGAAGCTTTCTTT; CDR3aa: CASSRPMNTEAFF